The subject of this entry is one T cell receptor (beta chain). Mismatch with germline at one junction end may stem from a read error. In the authors' methods: Nucleated cell number was recorded as an estimate derived from reference gene primer amplification. Libraries were prepared by immunoSEQ multiplex PCR; TCRdb keeps only in-frame clonotypes and omits some of them. The V and J calls and clone size come from that table; D and trimming were worked out from the DNA. The sample has 150,000 to 200,000 clones, less than 90% seen once. This record comes from a study of blood T cell repertoires in COVID-19. Overall study context: Samples representing acute and convalescent COVID-19 were sourced from the United States, Italy and Spain. PBMCs, B-cell-depleted T cells, or T cells were the source of the cDNA or gDNA that made up the material.

Germline CDR1 reads SGHVS; CDR2 reads FQNEAQ. CDR3 size: 13 residues. The clonotype was recovered from a man in his 70s with active or convalescent COVID-19. The sample taken for sequencing was peripheral blood. The chain is built from TRBV7-8 and TRBJ2-5, with D possibly TRBD2 on 5 matching bases. The CDR3 DNA follows: TGTGCCAGCAGCCGAGGACTGCAAGGGACCCAGTACTTC. Protein sequence: CASSRGLQGTQYF.